This T cell receptor (beta chain) was captured by sequencing in a study of CD8+CD57+ T cells in acquired aplastic anemia. About the study: The sorted CD4+ and CD8+ cells yielded an average about 3.3 ug of DNA.

Findings of the study overall: Patients had around 30 CD8+ CDR3 sequences in common with controls (the shared set).

By flow cytometry, patients selected for sequencing had shown an expansion of CD8+CD57+ cells. Every patient was diagnosed with severe acquired aplastic anemia. Untreated patients provided the blood samples, with no therapy given before sampling. As to this clonotype: What it recognizes is unknown.

It was genomic DNA that served as the template for profiling TCR beta VDJ and CDR3. MiXCR was run by TCRdb on the reads, yielding one entry per CDR3 protein. The data contain roughly 160,000 distinct CDR3 sequences, 71% of them singletons. From germline, CDR1 is SGHVS and CDR2 FQNEAQ. The length of the CDR3 is 13 residues. With 4 bases removed from V and 2 bases from J, the gap between germline ends came to 8 bases. The sample was sorted CD4+, CD8+, or CD8+CD57+ T cells (not recorded which) from PBMCs. The origin of this receptor is a human donor with aplastic anemia. The chain carries TRBV7-8 and TRBJ2-5, with D perhaps being TRBD1 or TRBD2 (5 bases each). The CDR3 region is CASSWGRQETQYF. In DNA, the CDR3 is TGTGCCAGCAGCTGGGGACGGCAAGAGACCCAGTACTTC.